The entry that follows covers one T cell receptor beta chain sequence. No antigen is known for it. TCRdb's table, derived via immunoSEQ multiplex PCR, lists solely in-frame clones and lacks some. The repertoire includes some 120,000 clones, roughly 91% of them detected once, and roughly 4.2% sits in the top ten. This record belongs to a study of T cell responses to AZD1222 COVID-19 vaccine. Study results and caveats: Spike regions recognized by vaccine-associated CD4 TCRs spanned the protein, led by 160-218 and 743-854. Possibly, clonal diversity was underestimated; donors were largely white British and included more females.

The receptor was derived from an adult in good health. The starting material was peripheral blood, obtained on day 0 of AZD1222 vaccination.

CDR3 sequence reads: CASSYRGSYNEQFF. The DNA for the CDR3 is TGTGCCAGCAGTTACAGGGGTTCCTACAATGAGCAGTTCTTC. The V call is TRBV6-5, the J call TRBJ2-1, with D possibly TRBD1 on 5 matching bases. The CDR3 runs to 14 residues. V was trimmed by 2 bases and J by 1 base, leaving 6 bases between them. Germline assignment: CDR1 MNHEY and CDR2 SVGAGI.